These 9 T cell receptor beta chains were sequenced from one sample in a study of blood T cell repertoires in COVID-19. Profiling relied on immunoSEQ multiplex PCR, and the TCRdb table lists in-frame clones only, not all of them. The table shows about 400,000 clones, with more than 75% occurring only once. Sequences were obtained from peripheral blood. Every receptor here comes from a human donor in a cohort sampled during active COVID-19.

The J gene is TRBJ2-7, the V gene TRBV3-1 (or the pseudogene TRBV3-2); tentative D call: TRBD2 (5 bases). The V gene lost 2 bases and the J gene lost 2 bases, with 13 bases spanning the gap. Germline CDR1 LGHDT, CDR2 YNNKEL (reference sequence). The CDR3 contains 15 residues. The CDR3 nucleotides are TGTGCCAGCAGCCAATCATCCGGGGTTGCCTACGAGCAGTACTTC. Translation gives CASSQSSGVAYEQYF.

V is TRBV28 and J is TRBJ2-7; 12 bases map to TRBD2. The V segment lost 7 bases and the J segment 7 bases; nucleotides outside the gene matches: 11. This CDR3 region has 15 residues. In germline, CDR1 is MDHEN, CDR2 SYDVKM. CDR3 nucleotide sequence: TGTGCCAGCACCCCGCGACTAGCGGGAGTAAGTGAGCAGTACTTC. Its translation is CASTPRLAGVSEQYF.

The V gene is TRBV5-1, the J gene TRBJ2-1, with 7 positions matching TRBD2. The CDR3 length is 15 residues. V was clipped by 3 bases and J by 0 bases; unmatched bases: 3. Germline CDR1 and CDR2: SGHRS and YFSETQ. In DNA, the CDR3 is TGCGCCAGCAGCTCCAGCGGGACCTCCTACAATGAGCAGTTCTTC. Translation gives CASSSSGTSYNEQFF.

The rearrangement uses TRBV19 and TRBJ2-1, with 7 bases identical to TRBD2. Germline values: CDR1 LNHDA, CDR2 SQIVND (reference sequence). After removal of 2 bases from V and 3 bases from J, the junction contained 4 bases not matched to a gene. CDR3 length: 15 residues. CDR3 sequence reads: CASSIWSGNYNEQFF. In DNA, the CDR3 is TGTGCCAGTAGTATATGGAGCGGGAACTACAATGAGCAGTTCTTC.

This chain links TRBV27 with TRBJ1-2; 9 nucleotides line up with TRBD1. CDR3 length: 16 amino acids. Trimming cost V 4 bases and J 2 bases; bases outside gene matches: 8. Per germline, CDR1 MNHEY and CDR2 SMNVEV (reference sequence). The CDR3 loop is CASSSYPGTGNYGYTF. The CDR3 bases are TGTGCCAGCAGTTCTTACCCCGGGACAGGGAACTATGGCTACACCTTC.

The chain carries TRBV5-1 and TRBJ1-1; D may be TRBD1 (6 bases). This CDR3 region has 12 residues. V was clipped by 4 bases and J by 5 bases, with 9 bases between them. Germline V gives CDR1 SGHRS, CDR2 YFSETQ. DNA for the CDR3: TGCGCCAGCAGCCAAGACAGGACTGAAGCTTTCTTT. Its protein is CASSQDRTEAFF.

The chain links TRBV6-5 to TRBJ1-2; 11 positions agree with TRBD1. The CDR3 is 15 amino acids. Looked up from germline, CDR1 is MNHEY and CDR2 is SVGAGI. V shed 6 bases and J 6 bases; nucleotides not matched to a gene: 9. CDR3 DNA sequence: TGTGCCAGCAGCCAACTATGGACAGGGGGCCATGGCTACACCTTC. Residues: CASSQLWTGGHGYTF.

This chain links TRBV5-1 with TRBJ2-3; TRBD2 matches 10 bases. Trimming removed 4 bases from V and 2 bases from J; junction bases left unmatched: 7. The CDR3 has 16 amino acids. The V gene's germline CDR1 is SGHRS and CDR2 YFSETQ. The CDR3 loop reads CASSRGLALSTDTQYF. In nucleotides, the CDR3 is TGCGCCAGCAGCAGGGGACTAGCGTTATCCACAGATACGCAGTATTTT.

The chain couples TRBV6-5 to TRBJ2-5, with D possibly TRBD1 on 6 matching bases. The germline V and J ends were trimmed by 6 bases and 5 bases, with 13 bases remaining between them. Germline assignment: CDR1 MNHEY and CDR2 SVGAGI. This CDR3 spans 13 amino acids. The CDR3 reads CASRRDNSETQYF. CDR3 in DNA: TGTGCCAGCAGAAGGGACAATTCTGAGACCCAGTACTTC.